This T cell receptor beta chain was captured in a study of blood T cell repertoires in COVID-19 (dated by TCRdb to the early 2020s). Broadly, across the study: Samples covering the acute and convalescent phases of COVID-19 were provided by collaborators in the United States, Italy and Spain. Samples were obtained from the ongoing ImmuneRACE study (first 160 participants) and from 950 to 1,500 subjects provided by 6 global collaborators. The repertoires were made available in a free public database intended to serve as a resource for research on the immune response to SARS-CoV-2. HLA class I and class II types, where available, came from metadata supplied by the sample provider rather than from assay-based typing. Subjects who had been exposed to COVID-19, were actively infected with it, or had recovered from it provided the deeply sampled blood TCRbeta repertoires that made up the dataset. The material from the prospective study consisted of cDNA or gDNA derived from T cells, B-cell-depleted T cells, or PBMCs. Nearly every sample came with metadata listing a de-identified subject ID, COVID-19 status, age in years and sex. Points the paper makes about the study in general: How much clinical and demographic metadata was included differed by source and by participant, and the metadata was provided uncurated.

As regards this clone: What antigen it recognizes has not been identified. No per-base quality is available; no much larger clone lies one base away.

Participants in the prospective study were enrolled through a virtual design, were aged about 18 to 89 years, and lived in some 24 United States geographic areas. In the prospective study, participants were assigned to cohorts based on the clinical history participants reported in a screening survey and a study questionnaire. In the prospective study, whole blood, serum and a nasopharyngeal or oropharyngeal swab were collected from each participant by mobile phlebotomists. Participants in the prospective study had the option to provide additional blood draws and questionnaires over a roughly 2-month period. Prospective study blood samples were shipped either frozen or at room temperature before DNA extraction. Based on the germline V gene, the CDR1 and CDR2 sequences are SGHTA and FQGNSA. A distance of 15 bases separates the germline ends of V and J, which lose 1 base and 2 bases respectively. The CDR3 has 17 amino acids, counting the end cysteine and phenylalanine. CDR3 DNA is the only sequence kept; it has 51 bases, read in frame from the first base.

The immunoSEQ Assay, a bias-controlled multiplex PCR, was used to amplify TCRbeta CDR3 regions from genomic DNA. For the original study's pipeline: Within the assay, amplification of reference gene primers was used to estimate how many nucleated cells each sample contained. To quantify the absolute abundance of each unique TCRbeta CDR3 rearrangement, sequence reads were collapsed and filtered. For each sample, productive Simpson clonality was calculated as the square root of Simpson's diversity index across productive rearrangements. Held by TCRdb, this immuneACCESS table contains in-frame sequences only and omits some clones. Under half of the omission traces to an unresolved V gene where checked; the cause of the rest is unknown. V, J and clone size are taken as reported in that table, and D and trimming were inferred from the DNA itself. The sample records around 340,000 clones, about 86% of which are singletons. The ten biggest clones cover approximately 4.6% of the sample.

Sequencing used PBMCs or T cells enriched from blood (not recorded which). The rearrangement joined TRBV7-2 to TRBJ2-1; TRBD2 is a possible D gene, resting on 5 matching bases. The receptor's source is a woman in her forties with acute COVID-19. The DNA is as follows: TGTGCCAGCAGCTTAGTTTCGGTCAGCGGTACCTACAATGAGCAGTTCTTC. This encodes CASSLVSVSGTYNEQFF.